This T cell receptor beta chain appears in the sequencing data of a study of blood T cell repertoires in COVID-19. This CDR3 contains 17 residues. V was pared by 0 bases and J by 6 bases, with 11 bases of the junction left unmatched. Per the germline V gene, CDR1 is MGHRA and CDR2 is YSYEKL. The sample holds a few counts of this clone. Generated by immunoSEQ multiplex PCR, the TCRdb table keeps only in-frame clones and is missing some. The table shows 150,000 to 200,000 clones, with more than 70% occurring only once. Sequenced: PBMCs or T cells enriched from blood (not recorded which). The chain is built from TRBV4-1 and TRBJ2-7; 10 bases fit TRBD2. The receptor's source is a woman younger than 45 who had recovered from COVID-19. CDR3 sequence reads: CASSQDPLAGVSSEQYF. CDR3 coding DNA: TGCGCCAGCAGCCAAGATCCCCTAGCGGGAGTCTCGAGCGAGCAGTACTTC.